This TCR beta chain was profiled in a study of early T cells in non-severe SARS-CoV-2 infection. Background on the study: Unsorted whole blood bulk RNA was sequenced, with unpaired chains.

Germline V lookup: CDR1 SEHNR, CDR2 FQNEAQ (reference sequence). V was pared by 6 bases and J by 0 bases, with 14 bases of the junction left unmatched. The CDR3 spans 20 residues. Attached unique molecular identifiers marked individual cDNA molecules. TCRdb called the 5' RACE reads again in MiXCR, with one record for every CDR3 protein. Altogether tens of thousands of distinct CDR3 sequences are present, roughly 17% being singletons, with the ten largest covering 4.5% to 6%. Study-level points and caveats: VDJdb matching skewed toward anti-spike CD8 responses, missing private and CD4 specificities.

In its sample, this clonotype was seen a few times. Its target is unknown. The chain uses TRBV7-9 and TRBJ2-1; 13 bases are a match to TRBD2. The receptor comes from an adult who was a healthcare worker with PCR-confirmed SARS-CoV-2 infection or an uninfected control (not recorded which). The sequencing here drew on whole blood, taken at baseline. Here the CDR3 DNA reads TGTGCCAGCAGAATCTCACGGACTAGCGGGAGATCTGGCTCCTACAATGAGCAGTTCTTC. It is translated as CASRISRTSGRSGSYNEQFF. The variable domain in full, with the rest retrieved from reference TRBV7-9 and TRBJ2-1, is DTGVSQNPRHKITKRGQNVTFRCDPISEHNRLYWYRQTLGQGPEFLTYFQNEAQLEKSRLLSDRFSAERPKGSFSTLEIQRTEQGDSAMYLCASRISRTSGRSGSYNEQFFGPGTRLTVL.